The rows below give T cell receptor beta chains drawn from one sample of a study of T cells in narcolepsy. The data were produced by immunoSEQ multiplex PCR, yet TCRdb's version contains in-frame clones alone and is incomplete. The data hold under 35,000 clones, with about four fifths observed a single time. What was sequenced was CD45RA- memory CD4+ T cells from PBMCs. The receptors were sampled from a human donor with narcolepsy. The CDR3 runs from the conserved cysteine through the conserved F or W. A D gene is named only where the DNA matches it firmly. Some rows mark clone size as missing; the rest say once, few, many or name a class of expanded clone.

>TRBJ1-1|.|TRBV5-4|once
TGTGCCAGCAGCTTTACGGGGGGCACTGAAGCTTTCTTT
CASSFTGGTEAFF
>TRBJ1-2|TRBD1|TRBV18|.
TGTGCCAGCTCACCACGACGTCCGGGACAGGGAACTAACTATGGCTACACCTTC
CASSPRRPGQGTNYGYTF
>TRBJ2-3|TRBD2|TRBV7-2|.
TGTGCCAGCAGCTCAGAAAGCGGGGGACGCGTGGATACGCAGTATTTT
CASSSESGGRVDTQYF
>TRBJ2-5|TRBD2|TRBV4-2|few
TGTGCCAGCAGCCAAGGCCCTAGCGGGGCCCCATTAAAGACCCAGTACTTC
CASSQGPSGAPLKTQYF
>TRBJ2-6|.|TRBV6-1|.
TGTGCCAGCAGTGGGGATCTGCGACACTCTGGGGCCAACGTCCTGACTTTC
CASSGDLRHSGANVLTF
>TRBJ2-7|TRBD1|TRBV7-9|.
TGTGCCAGCGTGGGACAGGCCAGCTCCTACGAGCAGTACTTC
CASVGQASSYEQYF
>TRBJ1-5|.|TRBV23-1|once
TGCGCCAGCAGTCTACCTAAGGGGAAAGGGGGCAATCAGCCCCAGCATTTT
CASSLPKGKGGNQPQHF
>TRBJ1-2|.|TRBV6-5|.
TGTGCCAGCAGTTTCCTAAGGGGGGAAAACTACTATGGCTACACCTTC
CASSFLRGENYYGYTF
>TRBJ1-5|TRBD1|TRBV18|.
TGTGCCAGCTCACCGAACAGGGGCGCAGAGCAGCCCCAGCATTTT
CASSPNRGAEQPQHF
>TRBJ1-6|.|TRBV18|.
TGTGCCAGCTCATCGGGCGGAAAAGTCTCGTCGCCCCTCCACTTT
CASSSGGKVSSPLHF
>TRBJ1-3|.|TRBV6-1|once
TGTGCCAGCAGAAACAGGGATTCGAGTAACACCATATATTTT
CASRNRDSSNTIYF
>TRBJ2-2|.|TRBV5-1|.
TGCGCCAGCAGCCCGGCGGGGGCGGACACCGGGGAGCTGTTTTTT
CASSPAGADTGELFF
>TRBJ2-5|.|TRBV6-5|.
TGTGCCAGCCTCAGTCCGGGAACCCAAGAGACCCAGTACTTC
CASLSPGTQETQYF
>TRBJ1-1|TRBD1|TRBV12-5|.
TGTGCTAGTGCCCGGACAGGTAGTGGAACTGAAGCTTTCTTT
CASARTGSGTEAFF
>TRBJ2-2|.|TRBV29-1|.
TGCAGCGTTGGCAGACGGGGGCCCGACACCGGGGAGCTGTTTTTT
CSVGRRGPDTGELFF
>TRBJ1-1|.|TRBV6-5|.
TGTGCCAGCAGTGAATGGGGGGGCACTGAAGCTTTCTTT
CASSEWGGTEAFF
>TRBJ2-7|.|TRBV12-5|.
TGTGCTAGTGGTTTGGTCAGGGGTATTGGCACCTACGAGCAGTACTTC
CASGLVRGIGTYEQYF
>TRBJ2-2|TRBD2|TRBV7-3|once
TGTGCCAGCAGCCCCGAGGCGGGGGGCATCACCGGGGAGCTGTTTTTT
CASSPEAGGITGELFF
>TRBJ2-1|TRBD2|TRBV11-2|once
TGTGCCAGCAGCTTAAACCCCAAGGCCCGGGGGGGCCATGGGGGTGAGCAGTTCTTC
CASSLNPKARGGHGGEQFF
>TRBJ1-2|TRBD1|TRBV27|.
TGTGCCAGCAGACCTAATACAGGGGCCCTTCTTTATGGCTACACCTTC
CASRPNTGALLYGYTF
>TRBJ2-1|TRBD2|TRBV10-1|.
TGCGCCAGTCAGCGGGGTACCTACAATGAGCAGTTCTTC
CASQRGTYNEQFF
>TRBJ2-7|TRBD2|TRBV7-8|.
TGTGCCAGCAGCTTAGGGCTTCCTTTTAGCGGGGGGGCCGGTTACGAGCAGTACTTC
CASSLGLPFSGGAGYEQYF
>TRBJ2-3|.|TRBV6-4|.
TGTGCCAGCAGAGAGGGGGGGGCAGATACGCAGTATTTT
CASREGGADTQYF
>TRBJ2-2|TRBD1|TRBV6-5|.
TGTGCCAGCATCCCGGGACAGGGGGCTGGCGGGGAGCTGTTTTTT
CASIPGQGAGGELFF
>TRBJ1-5|.|TRBV6-1|.
TGTGCCAGCAGCGTTAGTGGTAGCCAGCCCCAGCATTTT
CASSVSGSQPQHF
>TRBJ1-2|.|TRBV7-9|.
TGTGCCAGCAACCCTGACAGGACCGGGTATGGCTACACCTTC
CASNPDRTGYGYTF
>TRBJ1-2|TRBD1|TRBV2|.
TGTGCCAGCAGTGGGGACAGTTATGGCTACACCTTC
CASSGDSYGYTF
>TRBJ2-3|TRBD1|TRBV2|.
TGTGCCAGCAGTACTCTACCGGGACAGATCACAGATACGCAGTATTTT
CASSTLPGQITDTQYF
>TRBJ2-3|TRBD2|TRBV19|.
TGTGCCAGTAGGGTTAGCGGGGGGACAGATACGCAGTATTTT
CASRVSGGTDTQYF
>TRBJ1-3|.|TRBV4-1|.
TGCGCCAGCAGCCAAGTATCCGTGGGGGTTAGCTCTGGAAACACCATATATTTT
CASSQVSVGVSSGNTIYF
>TRBJ1-2|.|TRBV4-2|medium-sized
TGTGCCAGCAGCCAGGACACAGGGAACTTCTATGGCTACACCTTC
CASSQDTGNFYGYTF
>TRBJ2-3|TRBD1|TRBV19|.
TGTGCCAGTAGTATAAAACCCGGACAGGGGCCAGATACGCAGTATTTT
CASSIKPGQGPDTQYF
>TRBJ1-5|.|TRBV5-1|.
TGCGCCAGCAGCCCATATTCGGGGGATAATCAGCCCCAGCATTTT
CASSPYSGDNQPQHF
>TRBJ1-5|.|TRBV2|.
TGTGCCAGCAGGGTCGGACAGCTCAATCAGCCCCAGCATTTT
CASRVGQLNQPQHF
>TRBJ1-6|.|TRBV7-2|.
TGTGCCAGCAGCCAAAGGGACCGCATGGGCAATTCACCCCTCCACTTT
CASSQRDRMGNSPLHF
>TRBJ1-6|.|TRBV6-5|.
TGTGCCAGCAGTTACCAGAATTCACCCCTCCACTTT
CASSYQNSPLHF
>TRBJ2-3|TRBD2|TRBV29-1|.
TGCAGCGCCCGCCCCCAACCGGGGGGGCAACTTCCAGATACGCAGTATTTT
CSARPQPGGQLPDTQYF
>TRBJ2-4|.|TRBV2|.
TGTGCCAGCAGCCAGCAGGGAGCCAAAAACATTCAGTACTTC
CASSQQGAKNIQYF
>TRBJ2-7|.|TRBV6-1|.
TGTGCCAGCAGGGCTTCAGGGGACGGCTACGAGCAGTACTTC
CASRASGDGYEQYF
>TRBJ2-1|TRBD2|TRBV18|.
TGTGCCAGCTCCCCGGGGGGGCCGGGTGATGAGCAGTTCTTC
CASSPGGPGDEQFF